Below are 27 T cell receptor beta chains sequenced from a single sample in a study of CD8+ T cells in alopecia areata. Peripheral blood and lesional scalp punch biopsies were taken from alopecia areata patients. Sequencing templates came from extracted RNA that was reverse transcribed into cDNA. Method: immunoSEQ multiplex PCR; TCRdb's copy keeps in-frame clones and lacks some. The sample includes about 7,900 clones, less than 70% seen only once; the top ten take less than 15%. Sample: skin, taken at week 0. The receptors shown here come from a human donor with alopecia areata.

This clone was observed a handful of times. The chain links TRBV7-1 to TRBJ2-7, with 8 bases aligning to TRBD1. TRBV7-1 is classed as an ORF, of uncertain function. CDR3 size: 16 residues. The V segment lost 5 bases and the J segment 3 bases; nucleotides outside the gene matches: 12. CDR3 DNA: TGTGCCAGCAGCCCCCGACAGGGGTGGGCATTCTACGAGCAGTACTTC. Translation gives CASSPRQGWAFYEQYF.

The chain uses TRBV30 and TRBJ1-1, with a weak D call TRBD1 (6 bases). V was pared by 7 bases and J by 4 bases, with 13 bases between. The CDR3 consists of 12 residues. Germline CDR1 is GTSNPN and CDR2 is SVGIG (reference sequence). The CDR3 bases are TGTGCCTCCCTGACAGGCGCCACTGAAGCTTTCTTT. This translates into CASLTGATEAFF. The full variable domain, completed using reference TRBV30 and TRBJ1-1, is SQTIHQWPATLVQPVGSPLSLECTVEGTSNPNLYWYRQAAGRGLQLLFYSVGIGQISSEVPQNLSASRPQDRQFILSSKKLLLSDSGFYLCASLTGATEAFFGQGTRLTVV.

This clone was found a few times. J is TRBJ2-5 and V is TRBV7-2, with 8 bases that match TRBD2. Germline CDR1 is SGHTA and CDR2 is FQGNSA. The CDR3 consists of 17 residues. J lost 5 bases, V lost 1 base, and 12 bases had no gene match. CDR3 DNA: TGTGCCAGCAGCTTAGGGGGTAGCGGGATCATAGGGGAGACCCAGTACTTC. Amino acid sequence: CASSLGGSGIIGETQYF.

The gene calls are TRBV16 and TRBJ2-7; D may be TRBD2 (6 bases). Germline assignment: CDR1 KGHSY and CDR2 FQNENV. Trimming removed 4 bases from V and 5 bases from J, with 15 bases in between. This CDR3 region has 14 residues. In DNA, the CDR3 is TGTGCCAGCAGCCGGGAGGCCGGGGCGAACGAGCAGTACTTC. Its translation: CASSREAGANEQYF.

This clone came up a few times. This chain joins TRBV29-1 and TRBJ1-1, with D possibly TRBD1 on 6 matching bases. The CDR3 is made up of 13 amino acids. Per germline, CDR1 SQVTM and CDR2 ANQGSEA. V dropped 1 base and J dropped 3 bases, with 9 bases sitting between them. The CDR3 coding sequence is TGCAGCGTTGAAGTGGGGGGCGACACTGAAGCTTTCTTT. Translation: CSVEVGGDTEAFF.

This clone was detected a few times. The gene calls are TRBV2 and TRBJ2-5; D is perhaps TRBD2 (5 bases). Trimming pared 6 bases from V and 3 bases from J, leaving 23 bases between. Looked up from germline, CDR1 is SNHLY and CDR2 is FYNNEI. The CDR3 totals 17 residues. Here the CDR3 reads CASSYAPPGMNEETQYF. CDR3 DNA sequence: TGTGCCAGCAGCTATGCGCCGCCCGGGATGAATGAAGAGACCCAGTACTTC.

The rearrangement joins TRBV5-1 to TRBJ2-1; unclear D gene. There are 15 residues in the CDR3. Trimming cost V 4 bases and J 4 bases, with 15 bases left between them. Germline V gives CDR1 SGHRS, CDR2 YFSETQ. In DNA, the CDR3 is TGCGCCAGCAGCCCGTTGGGTTTATCGTACAATGAGCAGTTCTTC. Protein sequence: CASSPLGLSYNEQFF.

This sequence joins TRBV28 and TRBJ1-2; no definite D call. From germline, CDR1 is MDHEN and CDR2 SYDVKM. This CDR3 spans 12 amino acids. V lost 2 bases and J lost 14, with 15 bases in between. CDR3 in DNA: TGTGCCAGCAGTTTAGTTTCGGCCGTGGGGACCTTC. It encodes CASSLVSAVGTF.

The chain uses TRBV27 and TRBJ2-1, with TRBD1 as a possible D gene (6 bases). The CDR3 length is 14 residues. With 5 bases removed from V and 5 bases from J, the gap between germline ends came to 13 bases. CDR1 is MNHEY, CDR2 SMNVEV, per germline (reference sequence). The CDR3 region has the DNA TGTGCCAGCAGTCCCCTGGACAGAAACAATGAGCAGTTCTTC. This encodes CASSPLDRNNEQFF.

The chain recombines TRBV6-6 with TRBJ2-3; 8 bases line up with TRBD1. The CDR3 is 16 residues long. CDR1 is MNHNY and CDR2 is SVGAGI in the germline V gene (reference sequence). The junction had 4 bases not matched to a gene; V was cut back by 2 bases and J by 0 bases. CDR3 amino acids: CASSYGQGASTDTQYF. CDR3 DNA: TGTGCCAGCAGTTACGGGCAGGGGGCTAGCACAGATACGCAGTATTTT.

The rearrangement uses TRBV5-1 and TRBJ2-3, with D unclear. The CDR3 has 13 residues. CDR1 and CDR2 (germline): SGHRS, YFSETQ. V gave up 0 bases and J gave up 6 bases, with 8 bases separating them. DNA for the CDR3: TGCGCCAGCAGCTTGGCCAATCTTGATACGCAGTATTTT. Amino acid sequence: CASSLANLDTQYF. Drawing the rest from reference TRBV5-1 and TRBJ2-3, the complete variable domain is KAGVTQTPRYLIKTRGQQVTLSCSPISGHRSVSWYQQTPGQGLQFLFEYFSETQRNKGNFPGRFSGRQFSNSRSEMNVSTLELGDSALYLCASSLANLDTQYFGPGTRLTVL.

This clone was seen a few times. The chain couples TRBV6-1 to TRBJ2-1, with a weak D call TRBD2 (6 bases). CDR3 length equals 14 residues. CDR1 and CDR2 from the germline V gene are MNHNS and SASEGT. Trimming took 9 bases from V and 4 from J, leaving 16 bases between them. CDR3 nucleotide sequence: TGTGCCAGGGTTCCGGGACTGGATTACAATGAGCAGTTCTTC. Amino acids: CARVPGLDYNEQFF.

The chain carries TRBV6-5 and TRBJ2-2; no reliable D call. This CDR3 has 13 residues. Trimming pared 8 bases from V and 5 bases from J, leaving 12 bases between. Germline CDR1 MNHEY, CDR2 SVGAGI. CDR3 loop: CASSSPPTGELFF. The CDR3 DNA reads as TGTGCCAGCTCCAGCCCGCCTACCGGGGAGCTGTTTTTT.

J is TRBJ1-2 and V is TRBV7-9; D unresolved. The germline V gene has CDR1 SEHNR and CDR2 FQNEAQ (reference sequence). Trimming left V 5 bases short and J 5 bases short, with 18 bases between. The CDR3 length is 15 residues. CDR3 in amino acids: CASSPLLNAAYGYTF. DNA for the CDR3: TGTGCCAGCAGCCCGCTATTAAACGCAGCGTATGGCTACACCTTC.

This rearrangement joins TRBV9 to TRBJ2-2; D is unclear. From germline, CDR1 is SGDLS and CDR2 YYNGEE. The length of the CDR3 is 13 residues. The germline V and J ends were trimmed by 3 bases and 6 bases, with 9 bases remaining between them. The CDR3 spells CASSAIGAGELFF. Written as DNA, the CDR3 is TGTGCCAGCAGCGCTATAGGAGCCGGGGAGCTGTTTTTT.

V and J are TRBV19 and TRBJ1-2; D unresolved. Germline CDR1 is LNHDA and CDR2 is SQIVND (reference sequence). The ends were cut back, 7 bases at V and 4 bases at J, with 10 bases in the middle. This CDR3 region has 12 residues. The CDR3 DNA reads TGTGCCAGTACTGCCAGCTTCTATGGCTACACCTTC. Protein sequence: CASTASFYGYTF.

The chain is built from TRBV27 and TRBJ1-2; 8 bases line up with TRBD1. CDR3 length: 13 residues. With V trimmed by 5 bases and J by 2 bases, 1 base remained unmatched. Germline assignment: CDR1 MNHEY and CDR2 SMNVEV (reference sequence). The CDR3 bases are TGTGCCAGCAGTCGGACAGGGAACTATGGCTACACCTTC. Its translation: CASSRTGNYGYTF.

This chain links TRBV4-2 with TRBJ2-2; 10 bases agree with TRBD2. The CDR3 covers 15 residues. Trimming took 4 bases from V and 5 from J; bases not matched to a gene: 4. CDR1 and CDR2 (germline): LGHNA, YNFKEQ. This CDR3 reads CASSRQREGTGELFF. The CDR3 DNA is TGTGCCAGCAGCCGACAGCGGGAGGGGACCGGGGAGCTGTTTTTT.

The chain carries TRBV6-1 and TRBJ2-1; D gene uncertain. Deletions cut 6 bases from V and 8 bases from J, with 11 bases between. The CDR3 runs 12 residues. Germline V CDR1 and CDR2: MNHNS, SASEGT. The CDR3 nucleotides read TGTGCCAGCAGATCCACCCGAGATGAGCAGTTCTTC. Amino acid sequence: CASRSTRDEQFF.

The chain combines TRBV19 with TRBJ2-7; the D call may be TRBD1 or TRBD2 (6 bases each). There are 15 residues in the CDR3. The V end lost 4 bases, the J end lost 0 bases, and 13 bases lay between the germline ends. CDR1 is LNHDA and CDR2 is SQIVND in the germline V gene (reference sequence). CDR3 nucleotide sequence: TGTGCCAGTAGTAAGGGGGGCAGGCCCTCCTACGAGCAGTACTTC. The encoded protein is CASSKGGRPSYEQYF.

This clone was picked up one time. For the CDR3, the DNA is TGTGCCAGCAGCTTCCGGACAGGAATGAGTGGCTACACCTTC. Its translation: CASSFRTGMSGYTF. The V and J genes are TRBV9 and TRBJ1-2; 7 nucleotides agree with TRBD1. This CDR3 contains 14 residues. From germline, CDR1 is SGDLS and CDR2 YYNGEE. J gave up 7 bases and V 4 bases, and 10 bases lay outside the gene matches.

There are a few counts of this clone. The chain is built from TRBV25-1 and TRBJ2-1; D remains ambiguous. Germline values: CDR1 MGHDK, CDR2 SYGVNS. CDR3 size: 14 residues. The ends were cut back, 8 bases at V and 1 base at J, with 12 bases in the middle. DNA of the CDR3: TGTGCCAGCGAAAGCAAAGGATCCTACAATGAGCAGTTCTTC. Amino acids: CASESKGSYNEQFF.

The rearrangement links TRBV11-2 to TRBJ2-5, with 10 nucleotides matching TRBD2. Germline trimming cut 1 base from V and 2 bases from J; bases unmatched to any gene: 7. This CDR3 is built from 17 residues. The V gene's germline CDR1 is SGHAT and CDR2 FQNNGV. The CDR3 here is CASSLALLAGLQETQYF. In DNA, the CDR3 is TGTGCCAGCAGCTTAGCCCTACTAGCGGGGCTACAAGAGACCCAGTACTTC. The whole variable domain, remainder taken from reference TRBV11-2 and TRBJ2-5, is EAGVAQSPRYKIIEKRQSVAFWCNPISGHATLYWYQQILGQGPKLLIQFQNNGVVDDSQLPKDRFSAERLKGVDSTLKIQPAKLEDSAVYLCASSLALLAGLQETQYFGPGTRLLVL.

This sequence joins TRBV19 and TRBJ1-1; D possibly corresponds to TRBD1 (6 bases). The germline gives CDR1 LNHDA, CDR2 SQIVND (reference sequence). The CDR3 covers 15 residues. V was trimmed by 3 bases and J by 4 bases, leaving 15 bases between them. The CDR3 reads CASSIGGAGGTEAFF. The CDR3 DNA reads TGTGCCAGTAGTATTGGGGGGGCCGGCGGCACTGAAGCTTTCTTT.

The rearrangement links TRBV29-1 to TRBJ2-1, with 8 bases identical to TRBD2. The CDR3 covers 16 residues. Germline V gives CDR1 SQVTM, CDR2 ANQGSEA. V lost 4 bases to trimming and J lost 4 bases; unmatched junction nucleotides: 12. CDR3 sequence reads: CSVVISGRAVYNEQFF. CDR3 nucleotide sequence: TGCAGCGTTGTTATCAGCGGGAGAGCCGTTTACAATGAGCAGTTCTTC.

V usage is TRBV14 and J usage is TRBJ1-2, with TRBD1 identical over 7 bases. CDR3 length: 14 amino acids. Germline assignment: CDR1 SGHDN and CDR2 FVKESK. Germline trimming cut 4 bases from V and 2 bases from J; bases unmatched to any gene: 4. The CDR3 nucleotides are TGTGCCAGCAGCCGGGCAGGGGGAAACTATGGCTACACCTTC. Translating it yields CASSRAGGNYGYTF.

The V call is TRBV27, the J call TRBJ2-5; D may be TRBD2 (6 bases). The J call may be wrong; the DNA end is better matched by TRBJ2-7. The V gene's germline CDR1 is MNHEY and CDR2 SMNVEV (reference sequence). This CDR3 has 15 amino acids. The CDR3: CASSWRAWGSHEQYF. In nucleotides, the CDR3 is TGTGCCAGCAGTTGGAGGGCGTGGGGTTCCCACGAGCAGTACTTC.